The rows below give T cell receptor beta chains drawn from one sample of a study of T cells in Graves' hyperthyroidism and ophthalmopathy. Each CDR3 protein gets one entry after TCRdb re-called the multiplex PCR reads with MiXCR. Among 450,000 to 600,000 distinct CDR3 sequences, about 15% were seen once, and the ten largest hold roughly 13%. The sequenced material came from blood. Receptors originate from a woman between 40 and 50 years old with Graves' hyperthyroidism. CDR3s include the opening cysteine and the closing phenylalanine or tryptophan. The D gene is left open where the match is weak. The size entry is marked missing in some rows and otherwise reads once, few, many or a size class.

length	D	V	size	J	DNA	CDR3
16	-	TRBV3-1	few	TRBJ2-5	TGTGCCAGCAGCCCCCCGGGACCCAAATATCAAGAGACCCAGTACTTC	CASSPPGPKYQETQYF
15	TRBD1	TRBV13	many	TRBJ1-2	TGTGCCAGCAGCTTGACTGGACAGGGCTCGGGGGGCTACACCTTC	CASSLTGQGSGGYTF
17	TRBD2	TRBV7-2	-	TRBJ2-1	TGTGCCAGCAGCTTAGGGCTAGCGGGGGGGACCTACAATGAGCAGTTCTTC	CASSLGLAGGTYNEQFF
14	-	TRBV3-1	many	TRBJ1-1	TGTGCCAGCAGCCGTAGACAAACGAACACTGAAGCTTTCTTT	CASSRRQTNTEAFF
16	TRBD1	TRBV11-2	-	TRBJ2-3	TGTGCCAGCAGCCCGTTGCAGGGACAGGGACCAGATACGCAGTATTTT	CASSPLQGQGPDTQYF
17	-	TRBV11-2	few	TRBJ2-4	TGTGCCAGCAGCCCCCTCGTGGGAACTCTAGCCAAAAACATTCAGTACTTC	CASSPLVGTLAKNIQYF
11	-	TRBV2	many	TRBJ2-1	TGTGCCAGCAGTGAGGGGATTGAGCAGTTCTTC	CASSEGIEQFF
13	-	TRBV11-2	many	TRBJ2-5	TGTGCCAGCAGCTTATTGGGGAAAGAGACCCAGTACTTC	CASSLLGKETQYF
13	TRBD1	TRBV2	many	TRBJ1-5	TGTGCCAGCAGGGGGACAGGTGGGCAGCCCCAGCATTTT	CASRGTGGQPQHF
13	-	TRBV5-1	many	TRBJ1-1	TGCGCCAGCAGCCATCCCGGGATTGATGAAGCTTTCTTT	CASSHPGIDEAFF
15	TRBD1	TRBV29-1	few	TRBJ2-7	TGCAGCGTTGAAGCCCGGGACAGGGGAGAATACGAGCAGTACTTC	CSVEARDRGEYEQYF
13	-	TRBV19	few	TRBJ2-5	TGTGCCAGTAGTATCCGACTCGAAGGGCCCCAGTACTTC	CASSIRLEGPQYF
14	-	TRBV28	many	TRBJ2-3	TGTGCCAGCAGTTTACGAGCCCCGGAAAATACGCAGTATTTT	CASSLRAPENTQYF
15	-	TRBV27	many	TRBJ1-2	TGTGCCAGCAGTTTAAGGGTAACCGACTGGGCGGGCTACACCTTC	CASSLRVTDWAGYTF
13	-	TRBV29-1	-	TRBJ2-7	TGCAGCGTTGGTGCAGGTCCTTCCTACGAGCAGTACTTC	CSVGAGPSYEQYF
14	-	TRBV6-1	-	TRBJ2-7	TGTGCCAGCAGGGGGCAGCTCAGCTCCTACGAGCAGTACTTC	CASRGQLSSYEQYF
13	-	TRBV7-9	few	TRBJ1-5	TGTGCCAGCAGGCCAGACGGGAATCAGCCCCAGCATTTT	CASRPDGNQPQHF
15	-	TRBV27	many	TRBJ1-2	TGTGCCAGCAGTTTAGTCCCGTCCCGGCTTCATGGCTACACCTTC	CASSLVPSRLHGYTF
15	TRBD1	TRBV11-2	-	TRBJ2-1	TGTGCCAGCGCCCCGGGACAGGGATCGTTCAATGAGCAGTTCTTC	CASAPGQGSFNEQFF
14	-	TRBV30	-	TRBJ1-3	TGTGCCTGTAATCAGTGGGGCTCTGGAAACACCATATATTTT	CACNQWGSGNTIYF